This T cell receptor beta chain is from a study of technical replicates of blood from a few donors (TCRdb year 2017). The germline V gene specifies SGDLS as CDR1 and YYNGEE as CDR2. Germline trimming amounts to 1 base on V and 0 bases on J, with 1 as the count of junction bases outside the gene matches. Reading from cysteine to phenylalanine, the CDR3 counts 15 amino acids. The DNA shown is the 45-base CDR3, in frame from base 1. Library construction relied on the immunoSEQ multiplex PCR assay. Entries here come from immuneACCESS through TCRdb and include only in-frame sequences with V and J called. Some clones fail to appear in such tables; in the studies checked, an unresolved V gene covers under half of the shortfall, and the cause of the remainder is unknown. The sample profile shows around 67,000 clones; approximately 83% of them were found once. Of the sample, 5.1% falls within the top ten clones.

Regarding this clone: What this receptor recognizes is not known. No much larger clonotype is one base removed from it; base qualities were not supplied.

This clonotype was sampled from a human donor in good health. Some clones in this sample may be carry-over from other donors' samples. The sequenced material came from PBMCs. The chain joins TRBV9 to TRBJ2-3; TRBD2 agrees with 8 junctional bases. CDR3 reads: CASSVTGGSTDTQYF. Read as DNA, the sequence is TGTGCCAGCAGCGTAACGGGGGGGAGCACAGATACGCAGTATTTT.